This TCR beta chain was sequenced in a study of blood T cells in healthy people across ages. Study-wide results and limits: There was a strong correlation between TCR beta diversity and naive T cell percentage. Versus aged donors, long-lived donors had higher diversity and more naive CD4+ cells.

V lost 3 bases to trimming and J lost 0 bases; unmatched junction nucleotides: 4. CDR1 and CDR2 from the germline V gene are SGHRS and YFSETQ. This CDR3 has 16 amino acids. A note on this clonotype: Its cognate antigen is unknown.

Next came a second PCR, run for roughly 6 to 11 cycles, which used a sample-barcoded 5' primer along with a J-beta primer mix. TCRdb passed the 5' RACE reads through MiXCR, listing each CDR3 protein once. The profile covers about 1.8 million distinct CDR3 sequences, with approximately 50% appearing a single time and roughly 2% taken by the ten largest. V is TRBV5-1 and J is TRBJ2-1; 9 nucleotides match TRBD2. The sequenced material came from blood. The receptor's source is a woman between 40 and 55 years old in good health. The CDR3 spells CASSSKTSGSYNEQFF. The CDR3 DNA follows: TGCGCCAGCAGCTCCAAGACTAGCGGCTCCTACAATGAGCAGTTCTTC.